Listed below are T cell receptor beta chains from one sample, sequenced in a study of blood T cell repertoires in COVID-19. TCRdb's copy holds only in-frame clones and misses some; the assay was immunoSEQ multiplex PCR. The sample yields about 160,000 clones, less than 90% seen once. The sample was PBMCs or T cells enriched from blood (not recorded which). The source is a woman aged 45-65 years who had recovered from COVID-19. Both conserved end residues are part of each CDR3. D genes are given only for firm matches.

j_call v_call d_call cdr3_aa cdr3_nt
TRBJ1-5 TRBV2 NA CASSVPRPGWPQHF TGTGCCAGCAGTGTCCCCAGGCCCGGCTGGCCCCAGCATTTT
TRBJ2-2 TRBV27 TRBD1 CASSLLDRESGELFF TGTGCCAGCAGTCTCCTGGACAGGGAAAGCGGGGAGCTGTTTTTT
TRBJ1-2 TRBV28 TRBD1 CASRSHGTVYGYTF TGTGCCAGCAGATCACACGGGACAGTCTATGGCTACACCTTC
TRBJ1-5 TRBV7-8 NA CASSFVADSNQPQHF TGTGCCAGCAGCTTTGTGGCGGATAGCAATCAGCCCCAGCATTTT
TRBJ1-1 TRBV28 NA CASSLGTQAFF TGTGCCAGCAGTTTAGGCACACAAGCTTTCTTT
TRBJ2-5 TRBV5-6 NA CASSARRARTQYF TGTGCCAGCAGCGCTAGGAGGGCACGGACCCAGTACTTC
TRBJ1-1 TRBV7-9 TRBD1 CASSLRTGGLTEAFF TGTGCCAGCAGCTTAAGGACAGGGGGCCTCACTGAAGCTTTCTTT
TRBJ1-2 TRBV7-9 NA CASSLEVTVDGYTF TGTGCCAGCAGCTTAGAGGTGACAGTCGATGGCTACACCTTC
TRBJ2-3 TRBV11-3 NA CASSFGSTDTQYF TGTGCCAGCAGCTTCGGTAGCACAGATACGCAGTATTTT
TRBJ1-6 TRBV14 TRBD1 CASRGRQGRNSPLHF TGTGCCAGCAGGGGAAGACAGGGCAGGAATTCACCCCTCCACTTT